This paragraph covers one T cell receptor (beta chain) sequence. The data were obtained in a study of CDR3 diversity in severe acne. Each CDR3 protein is one row after TCRdb ran MiXCR on the PCR reads. The repertoire consists of 89,000 or so distinct CDR3 sequences, with 45% to 55% occurring once and the leading ten covering around a tenth. Sequenced material: blood. The TCR was taken from a male donor in good health, serving as a control.

The DNA for the CDR3 is TGTGCCAGCAGCGCCCTAGGGGGCGACACTGAAGCTTTCTTT. Amino acids: CASSALGGDTEAFF. This chain links TRBV9 with TRBJ1-1; 7 bases align to TRBD1. The V gene's germline CDR1 is SGDLS and CDR2 YYNGEE. The CDR3 extends over 14 amino acids. V shed 3 bases and J 3 bases; nucleotides not matched to a gene: 5. The complete variable domain, with remaining parts taken from reference TRBV9 and TRBJ1-1, reads DSGVTQTPKHLITATGQRVTLRCSPRSGDLSVYWYQQSLDQGLQFLIQYYNGEERAKGNILERFSAQQFPDLHSELNLSSLELGDSALYFCASSALGGDTEAFFGQGTRLTVV.